The rows below give T cell receptor beta chains drawn from one sample of a study of response to subunit inactivated influenza vaccine. TCRdb fed the RT-PCR reads into MiXCR, producing one record per CDR3 protein. Among about half a million distinct CDR3 sequences listed, approximately 9.9% were seen once. The sequencing used PBMCs from blood, collected 40 to 50 days after vaccination. The source of these receptors is a man aged 50 to 59 who received an inactivated influenza vaccine. The CDR3 runs from the conserved cysteine through the conserved F or W. D genes are given only for firm matches. Expanded clones get a size class; other rows say once, few or many, or leave the size out.

cdr3_nt cdr3_aa clone_size j_call v_call d_call
TGTGCCAGCAGCTTAGCTGGGATTAAGTATGGCTACACCTTC CASSLAGIKYGYTF many TRBJ1-2 TRBV7-9 -
TGTGCCAGCAGTGACCCCGGGCTAGCGGGAGTCAGGGATGAGCAGTTCTTC CASSDPGLAGVRDEQFF - TRBJ2-1 TRBV2 TRBD2
TGTGCCAGCAGCTTAGGAGGCGTGACGACCAACACCGGGGAGCTGTTTTTT CASSLGGVTTNTGELFF - TRBJ2-2 TRBV7-9 -
TGTGCCAGCAGCGGAAGCGCATCCTACCAAGAGACCCAGTACTTC CASSGSASYQETQYF many TRBJ2-5 TRBV9 -
TGCAGCGCCGCAAGTGCTTCCGGGGAGCTGTTTTTT CSAASASGELFF many TRBJ2-2 TRBV29-1 -
TGTGCCAGCAGCGGCGGAGCATACGGCTACACCTTC CASSGGAYGYTF few TRBJ1-2 TRBV7-2 -
TGTGCCAGCAGCTTCCCCGCCGGGGAGCTGTTTTTT CASSFPAGELFF - TRBJ2-2 TRBV7-8 -
TGTGCCACCAGTGACCCGACAGTACCCTACGAGCAGTACTTC CATSDPTVPYEQYF - TRBJ2-7 TRBV24-1 -
TGCAGTTTACGAGTAGGCGAAAACTACGAGCAGTACTTC CSLRVGENYEQYF - TRBJ2-7 TRBV20-1 -
TGTGCCACCAGTGATCTACTAGCGGGGTACAATGAGCAGTTCTTC CATSDLLAGYNEQFF - TRBJ2-1 TRBV24-1 TRBD2
TGCAGTGCTAGAGATCACCAGGGAGTATGGACTGAAGCTTTCTTT CSARDHQGVWTEAFF - TRBJ1-1 TRBV20-1 -
TGTGCCACCAGTGACCCCCGTCAGCAGTACTTC CATSDPRQQYF - TRBJ2-7 TRBV24-1 -
TGTGCCAGCAGCCAAGACTGGCGGTTGGACACAGCAGATACGCAGTATTTT CASSQDWRLDTADTQYF - TRBJ2-3 TRBV3-1 -
TGTGCCAGCAGCTTACAGCGGGATGCGGGGTACGAGCAGTACTTC CASSLQRDAGYEQYF - TRBJ2-7 TRBV7-2 TRBD2
TGTGCCCGCAGTTTTTATGCCGGGACTAGCGCCCCGAGCTCCTACGAGCAGTACTTC CARSFYAGTSAPSSYEQYF - TRBJ2-7 TRBV12-3/TRBV12-4 TRBD2
TGTGCCAGCAGTTTAACAGGGGGCGGCGGCTACACCTTC CASSLTGGGGYTF few TRBJ1-2 TRBV6-5 TRBD1
TGCAGTGCTAGAGGGGAGAACGGGGGCTACACCTTC CSARGENGGYTF - TRBJ1-2 TRBV20-1 -
TGTGCCAGCAGCCCGAGAGCTAGCGGGACCTACGAGCAGTACTTC CASSPRASGTYEQYF few TRBJ2-7 TRBV12-3/TRBV12-4 TRBD2
TGCGCCAGCAGCTCCATAGGACAGCCAGGAAGCAATGAGCAGTTCTTC CASSSIGQPGSNEQFF - TRBJ2-1 TRBV5-1 -
TGTGCCAGCAGCGTTAAATCTGTCAATGAGCAGTTCTTC CASSVKSVNEQFF - TRBJ2-1 TRBV7-6 -
TGCGCCAGCAGCCAAGATAGCGCAGGGGGTCAGCCCCAGCATTTT CASSQDSAGGQPQHF many TRBJ1-5 TRBV4-3 TRBD1
TGTGCCAGCAGTTACGCCGGGACGGCCGGGACGAAAGATGGCTACACCTTC CASSYAGTAGTKDGYTF many TRBJ1-2 TRBV6-5 -
TGTGCCAGCAGCGTAGAAGGCGGATTTACGCAGTATTTT CASSVEGGFTQYF - TRBJ2-3 TRBV9 -
TGTGCCAGCATGGACCGGGGACTCACAGATACGCAGTATTTT CASMDRGLTDTQYF large TRBJ2-3 TRBV6-1 -
TGCAGCGCCGGACAGGGAACGACCTACGAGCAGTACTTC CSAGQGTTYEQYF - TRBJ2-7 TRBV29-1 TRBD1
TGCTGTGCTAGAGAGACGGCTAGCGGGAGGGGGAATGAGCAGTTCTTC CCARETASGRGNEQFF - TRBJ2-1 TRBV20-1 TRBD2
TGCAGGGGTGAGGGACGGCAAGAGTCCTTC CRGEGRQESF many TRBJ1-2 TRBV20-1 -
TGTGCCAGCTCCCCTCTAGTGCCTGAGCAGTTCTTC CASSPLVPEQFF few TRBJ2-1 TRBV7-2 -
TGTGCCAGCAGCCCCCGGTTTACACCCCTCCACTTT CASSPRFTPLHF many TRBJ1-6 TRBV13 -
TGTGCCACCTCGACAGGGGACCCTGGGGCCAACGTCCTGACTTTC CATSTGDPGANVLTF few TRBJ2-6 TRBV7-2 TRBD1
TGTGCCAGCAGCCCACAGGGCGGTTCGTCCTACGAGCAGTACTTC CASSPQGGSSYEQYF many TRBJ2-7 TRBV7-2 -
TGTGCCAGCAGCCCGTACTTAGCGGGAGCTCCTATTGACACCGGGGAGCTGTTTTTT CASSPYLAGAPIDTGELFF - TRBJ2-2 TRBV3-1 TRBD2
TGTGCCAGCGCACGGGACGATAGCAATCAGCCCCAGCTTTTT CASARDDSNQPQLF - TRBJ1-5 TRBV5-5 -
TGTGCCAGCAGCTTAGAGGGCTCCAACAATGAGCAGTTCTTC CASSLEGSNNEQFF - TRBJ2-1 TRBV7-2 -
TGTGCCAGCAGTTTATCGGGGACTACGCATACGCAGTATTTT CASSLSGTTHTQYF few TRBJ2-3 TRBV28 TRBD2
TGTGCCAGCAGTGGGGGGCCGGGCGAGCAGTACTTC CASSGGPGEQYF - TRBJ2-7 TRBV25-1 -
TGTGCCACCAGCAGAGGAGCAGGCAGCTACGAGCAGTACTTC CATSRGAGSYEQYF few TRBJ2-7 TRBV15 -
TGCAGCGTCTGTTACAGCCACACCGGGGAGCTGTTTTTT CSVCYSHTGELFF many TRBJ2-2 TRBV29-1 -
TGTGCCAGCAAACCGGGACACGAAATCCGAAACACCATATATTTT CASKPGHEIRNTIYF few TRBJ1-3 TRBV5-5 -
TGTGCCAGCAGCCAAGATTTATCGATAACCTACAATGAGCAGTTCTTC CASSQDLSITYNEQFF - TRBJ2-1 TRBV4-2 -
TGTGCCAGCTCACCGACTTTTGGGACGGGGTCCGAGCAGTACTTC CASSPTFGTGSEQYF few TRBJ2-7 TRBV18 -
TGTGCCATCCAGGATAAAGGAAACACCATATATTTT CAIQDKGNTIYF few TRBJ1-3 TRBV10-3 -
TGTGCCAGCAGTTTTGGGGGATTCGGCTATGGCTACACCTTC CASSFGGFGYGYTF - TRBJ1-2 TRBV12-3/TRBV12-4 -
TGCAGTGTCGCCGGGACTAGCGGGTTTAGCTCCTACAATGAGCAGTTCTTC CSVAGTSGFSSYNEQFF - TRBJ2-1 TRBV20-1 TRBD2
TGCAGTGCTAGAGTCCTAGCGGAACCGACCTACGAGCAGTACTTC CSARVLAEPTYEQYF many TRBJ2-7 TRBV20-1 TRBD2
TGCGCCAGCAGCCAAGTGGGACAGGGGACAGATACGCAGTATTTT CASSQVGQGTDTQYF few TRBJ2-3 TRBV4-3 TRBD1
TGTGCCAGCAGCTTAGCGCAGGGGATCTCAGATACGCAGTATTTT CASSLAQGISDTQYF few TRBJ2-3 TRBV7-6 -
TGCAGTCTGTCCTCGGGCACCGGGGAGCTGTTTTTT CSLSSGTGELFF few TRBJ2-2 TRBV20-1 -
TGTGCCAGCAGTCCCCTTTCCCGTAGGGTTGAAAAACTGTTTTTT CASSPLSRRVEKLFF - TRBJ1-4 TRBV27 -
TGTGCCAGCAGTTACTCGACCGGGAAAGGGGGTCACGAGCAGTACTTC CASSYSTGKGGHEQYF - TRBJ2-7 TRBV6-5 -
TGTGCCAGCAGTTTCTCCTTCATCGGACTAGCGGGACTCACAGATACGCAGTATTTT CASSFSFIGLAGLTDTQYF few TRBJ2-3 TRBV28 TRBD2
TGTGCCAGCAGTGTCTTGAGGTTTGGTTCACCCCTCCACTTT CASSVLRFGSPLHF many TRBJ1-6 TRBV12-3/TRBV12-4 -
TGTGCCACCAGCAGAGATAGCGGGAGGGCCTTCAATGAGCAGTTCTTC CATSRDSGRAFNEQFF few TRBJ2-1 TRBV15 TRBD2
TGCAGTGCTAGCACAGGGATTACCGGGGAGCTGTTTTTT CSASTGITGELFF few TRBJ2-2 TRBV20-1 -